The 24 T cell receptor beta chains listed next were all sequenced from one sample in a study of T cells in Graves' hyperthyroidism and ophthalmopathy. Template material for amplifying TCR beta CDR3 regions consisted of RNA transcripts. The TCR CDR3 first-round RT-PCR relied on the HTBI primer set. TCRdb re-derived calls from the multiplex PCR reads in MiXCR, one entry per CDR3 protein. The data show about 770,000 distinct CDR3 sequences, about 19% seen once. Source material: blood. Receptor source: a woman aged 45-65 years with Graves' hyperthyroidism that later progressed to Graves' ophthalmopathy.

The CDR3 sequence: CASSLTGTGGAGANVLTF. The CDR3 DNA reads as TGTGCCAGCAGCCTCACCGGGACAGGGGGTGCTGGGGCCAACGTCCTGACTTTC. The chain links TRBV6-1 to TRBJ2-6; TRBD1 aligns across 11 bases. Germline CDR1 MNHNS, CDR2 SASEGT. The junction had 9 bases not matched to a gene; V was cut back by 6 bases and J by 2 bases. This CDR3 is 18 amino acids long.

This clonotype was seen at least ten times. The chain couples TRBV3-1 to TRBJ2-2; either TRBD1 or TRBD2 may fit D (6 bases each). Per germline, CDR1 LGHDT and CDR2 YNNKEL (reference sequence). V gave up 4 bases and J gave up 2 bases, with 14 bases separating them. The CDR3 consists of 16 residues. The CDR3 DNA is TGTGCCAGCAGCCTCCTATCGGGGGCTAACACCGGGGAGCTGTTTTTT. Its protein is CASSLLSGANTGELFF. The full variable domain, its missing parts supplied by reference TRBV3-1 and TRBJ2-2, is DTAVSQTPKYLVTQMGNDKSIKCEQNLGHDTMYWYKQDSKKFLKIMFSYNNKELIINETVPNRFSPKSPDKAHLNLHINSLELGDSAVYFCASSLLSGANTGELFFGEGSRLTVL.

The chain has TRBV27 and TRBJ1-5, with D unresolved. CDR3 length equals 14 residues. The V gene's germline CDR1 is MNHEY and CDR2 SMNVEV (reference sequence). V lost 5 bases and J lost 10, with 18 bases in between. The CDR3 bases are TGTGCCAGCAGTCCCTCGGTTGGCCCCGGTCCCCAGCATTTT. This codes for CASSPSVGPGPQHF.

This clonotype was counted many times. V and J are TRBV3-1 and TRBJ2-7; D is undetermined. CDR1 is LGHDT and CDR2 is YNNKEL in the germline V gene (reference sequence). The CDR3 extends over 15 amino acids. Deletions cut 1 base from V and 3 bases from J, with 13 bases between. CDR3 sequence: CASSQAAGSVYEQYF. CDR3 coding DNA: TGTGCCAGCAGCCAAGCCGCCGGGTCCGTCTACGAGCAGTACTTC.

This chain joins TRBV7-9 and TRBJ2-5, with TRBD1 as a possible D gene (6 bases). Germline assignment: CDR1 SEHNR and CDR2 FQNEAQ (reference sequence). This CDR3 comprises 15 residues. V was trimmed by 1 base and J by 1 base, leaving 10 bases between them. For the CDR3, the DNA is TGTGCCAGCAGCTTAGGGACAGCCACCCAAGAGACCCAGTACTTC. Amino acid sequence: CASSLGTATQETQYF.

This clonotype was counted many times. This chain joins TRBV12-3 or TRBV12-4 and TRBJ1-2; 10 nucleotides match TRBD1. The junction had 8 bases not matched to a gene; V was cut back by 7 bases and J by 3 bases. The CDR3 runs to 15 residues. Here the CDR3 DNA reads TGTGCCAGCACTGAGACAGGGGGCCCGGACTATGGCTACACCTTC. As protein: CASTETGGPDYGYTF.

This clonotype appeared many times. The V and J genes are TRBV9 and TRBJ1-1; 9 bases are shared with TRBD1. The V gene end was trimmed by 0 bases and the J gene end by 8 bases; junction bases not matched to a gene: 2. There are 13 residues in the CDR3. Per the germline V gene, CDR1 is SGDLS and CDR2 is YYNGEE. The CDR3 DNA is TGTGCCAGCAGCGTAGTTGACAGGGGGGAAGCTTTCTTT. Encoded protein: CASSVVDRGEAFF.

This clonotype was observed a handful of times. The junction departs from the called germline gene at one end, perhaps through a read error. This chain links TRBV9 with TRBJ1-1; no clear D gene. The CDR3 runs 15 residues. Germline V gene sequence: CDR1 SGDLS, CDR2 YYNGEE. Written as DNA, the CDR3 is TGTGCCAGCGGCGTAGAGGTGGGAGCGAACACTGAAGCTTTCTTT. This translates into CASGVEVGANTEAFF.

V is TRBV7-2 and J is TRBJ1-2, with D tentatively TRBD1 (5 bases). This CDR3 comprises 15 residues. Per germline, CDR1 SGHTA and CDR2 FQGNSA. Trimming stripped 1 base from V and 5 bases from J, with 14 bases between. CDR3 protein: CASSLDGGEWYGYTF. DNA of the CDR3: TGTGCCAGCAGCTTAGACGGGGGGGAGTGGTATGGCTACACCTTC.

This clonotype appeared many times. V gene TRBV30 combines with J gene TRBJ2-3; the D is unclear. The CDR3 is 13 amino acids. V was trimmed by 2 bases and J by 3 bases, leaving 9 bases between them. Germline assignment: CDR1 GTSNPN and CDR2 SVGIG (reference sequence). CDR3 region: CAWSIGSTDTQYF. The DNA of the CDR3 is TGTGCCTGGAGTATAGGCTCGACAGATACGCAGTATTTT.

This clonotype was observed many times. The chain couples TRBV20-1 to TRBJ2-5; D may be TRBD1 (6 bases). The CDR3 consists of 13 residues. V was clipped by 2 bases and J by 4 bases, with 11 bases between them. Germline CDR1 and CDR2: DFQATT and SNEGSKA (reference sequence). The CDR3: CSARFTGRETQYF. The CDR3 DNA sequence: TGCAGTGCTAGATTTACAGGGAGAGAGACCCAGTACTTC.

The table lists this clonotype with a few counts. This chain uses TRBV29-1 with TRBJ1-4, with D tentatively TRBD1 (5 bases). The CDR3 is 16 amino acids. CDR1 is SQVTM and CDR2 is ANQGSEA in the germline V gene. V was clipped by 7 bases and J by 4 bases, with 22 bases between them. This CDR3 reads CSAGGGMGRLNEKLFF. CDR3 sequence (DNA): TGCAGCGCCGGGGGGGGGATGGGACGGCTTAATGAAAAACTGTTTTTT.

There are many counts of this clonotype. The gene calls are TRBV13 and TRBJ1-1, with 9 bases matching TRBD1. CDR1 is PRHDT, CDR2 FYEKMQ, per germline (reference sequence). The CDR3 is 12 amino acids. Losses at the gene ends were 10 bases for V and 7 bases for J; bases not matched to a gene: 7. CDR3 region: CANPRDRDEAFF. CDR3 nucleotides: TGTGCCAACCCCCGGGACAGGGATGAAGCTTTCTTT. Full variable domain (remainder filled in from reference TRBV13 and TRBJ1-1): AAGVIQSPRHLIKEKRETATLKCYPIPRHDTVYWYQQGPGQDPQFLISFYEKMQSDKGSIPDRFSAQQFSDYHSELNMSSLELGDSALYFCANPRDRDEAFFGQGTRLTVV.

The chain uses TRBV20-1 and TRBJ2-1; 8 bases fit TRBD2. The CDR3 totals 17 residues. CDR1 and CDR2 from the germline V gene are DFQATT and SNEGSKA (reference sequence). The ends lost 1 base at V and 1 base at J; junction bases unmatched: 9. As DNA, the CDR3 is TGCAGTGCTAGAGCCAGCGGGGGTATGGGATCCTACAATGAGCAGTTCTTC. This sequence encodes CSARASGGMGSYNEQFF.

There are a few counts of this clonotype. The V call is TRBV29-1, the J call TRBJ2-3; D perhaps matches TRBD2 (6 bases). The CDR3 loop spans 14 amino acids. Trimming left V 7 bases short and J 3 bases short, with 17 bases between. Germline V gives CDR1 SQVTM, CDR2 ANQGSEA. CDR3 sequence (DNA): TGCAGCGCCATCGCGGGGAGGAGGACAGATACGCAGTATTTT. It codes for CSAIAGRRTDTQYF.

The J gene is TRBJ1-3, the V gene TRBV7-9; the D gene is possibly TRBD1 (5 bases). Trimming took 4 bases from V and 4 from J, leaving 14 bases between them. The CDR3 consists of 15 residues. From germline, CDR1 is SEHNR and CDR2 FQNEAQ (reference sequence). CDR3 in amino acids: CASSWGPTSGNTIYF. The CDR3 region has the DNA TGTGCCAGCAGCTGGGGCCCGACGTCCGGAAACACCATATATTTT.

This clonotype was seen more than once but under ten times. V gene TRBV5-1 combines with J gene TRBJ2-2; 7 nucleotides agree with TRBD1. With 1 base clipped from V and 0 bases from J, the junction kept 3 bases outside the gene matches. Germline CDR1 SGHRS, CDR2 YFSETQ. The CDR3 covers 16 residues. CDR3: CASSLSGTANTGELFF. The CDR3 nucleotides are TGCGCCAGCAGCTTGTCCGGGACAGCGAACACCGGGGAGCTGTTTTTT. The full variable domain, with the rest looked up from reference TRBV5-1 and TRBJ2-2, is KAGVTQTPRYLIKTRGQQVTLSCSPISGHRSVSWYQQTPGQGLQFLFEYFSETQRNKGNFPGRFSGRQFSNSRSEMNVSTLELGDSALYLCASSLSGTANTGELFFGEGSRLTVL.

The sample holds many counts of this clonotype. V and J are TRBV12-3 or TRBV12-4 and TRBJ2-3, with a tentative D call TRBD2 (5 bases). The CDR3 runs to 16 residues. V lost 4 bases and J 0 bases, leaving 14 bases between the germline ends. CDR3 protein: CASSSTGWESTDTQYF. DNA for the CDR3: TGTGCCAGCAGTTCGACCGGTTGGGAGAGCACAGATACGCAGTATTTT.

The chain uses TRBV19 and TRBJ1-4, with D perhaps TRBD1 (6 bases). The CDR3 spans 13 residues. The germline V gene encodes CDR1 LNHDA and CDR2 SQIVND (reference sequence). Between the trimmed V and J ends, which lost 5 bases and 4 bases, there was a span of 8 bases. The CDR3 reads CASSGQINEKLFF. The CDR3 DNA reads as TGTGCCAGTAGTGGACAGATTAATGAAAAACTGTTTTTT.

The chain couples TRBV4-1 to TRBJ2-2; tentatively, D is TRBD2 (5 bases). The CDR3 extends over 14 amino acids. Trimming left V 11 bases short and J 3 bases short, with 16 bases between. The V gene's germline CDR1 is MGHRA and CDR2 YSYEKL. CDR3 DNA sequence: TGCGCCGCCCGACCCGGGCGGGACACCGGGGAGCTGTTTTTT. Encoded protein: CAARPGRDTGELFF.

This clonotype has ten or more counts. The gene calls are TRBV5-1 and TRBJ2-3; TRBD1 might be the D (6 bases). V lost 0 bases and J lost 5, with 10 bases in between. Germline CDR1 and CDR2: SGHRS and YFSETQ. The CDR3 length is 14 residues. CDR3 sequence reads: CASSLVGAEDTQYF. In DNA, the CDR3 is TGCGCCAGCAGCTTGGTGGGGGCTGAAGATACGCAGTATTTT.

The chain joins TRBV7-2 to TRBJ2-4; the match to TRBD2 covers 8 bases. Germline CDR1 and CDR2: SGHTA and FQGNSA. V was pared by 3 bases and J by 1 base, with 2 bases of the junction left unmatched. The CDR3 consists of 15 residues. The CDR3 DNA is TGTGCCAGCAGCTTCGGGGGGGGGGCCAAAAACATTCAGTACTTC. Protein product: CASSFGGGAKNIQYF. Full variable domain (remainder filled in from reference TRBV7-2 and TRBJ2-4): GAGVSQSPSNKVTEKGKDVELRCDPISGHTALYWYRQSLGQGLEFLIYFQGNSAPDKSGLPSDRFSAERTGGSVSTLTIQRTQQEDSAVYLCASSFGGGAKNIQYFGAGTRLSVL.

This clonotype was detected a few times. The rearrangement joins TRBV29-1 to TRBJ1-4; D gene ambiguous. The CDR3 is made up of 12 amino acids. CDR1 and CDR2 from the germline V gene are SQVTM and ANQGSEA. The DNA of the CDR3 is TGCGGCCTCGGGACAACTAATGAAAAACTGTTTTTT. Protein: CGLGTTNEKLFF.

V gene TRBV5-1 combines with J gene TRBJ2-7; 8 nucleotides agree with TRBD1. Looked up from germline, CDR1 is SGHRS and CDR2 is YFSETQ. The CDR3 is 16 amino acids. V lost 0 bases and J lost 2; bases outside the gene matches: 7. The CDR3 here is CASSLATGDLTYEQYF. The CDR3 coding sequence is TGCGCCAGCAGCTTGGCGACAGGGGACCTAACCTACGAGCAGTACTTC.